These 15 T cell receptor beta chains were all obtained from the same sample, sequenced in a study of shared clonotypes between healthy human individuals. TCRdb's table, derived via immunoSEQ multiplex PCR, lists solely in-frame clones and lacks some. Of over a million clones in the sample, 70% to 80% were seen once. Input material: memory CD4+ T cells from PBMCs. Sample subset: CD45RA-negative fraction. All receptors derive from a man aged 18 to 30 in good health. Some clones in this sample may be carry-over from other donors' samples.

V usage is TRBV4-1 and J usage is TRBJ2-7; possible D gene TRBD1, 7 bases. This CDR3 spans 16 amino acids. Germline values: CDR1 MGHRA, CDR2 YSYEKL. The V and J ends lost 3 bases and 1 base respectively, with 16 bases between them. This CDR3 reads CASSQRARDRSYEQYF. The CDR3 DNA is TGCGCCAGCAGCCAGAGAGCGCGGGACAGATCCTACGAGCAGTACTTC.

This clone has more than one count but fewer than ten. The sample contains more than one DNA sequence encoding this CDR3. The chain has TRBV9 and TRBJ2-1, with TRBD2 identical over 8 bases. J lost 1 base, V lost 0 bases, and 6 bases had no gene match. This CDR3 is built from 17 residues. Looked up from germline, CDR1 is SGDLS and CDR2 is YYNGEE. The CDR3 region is CASSVEVGLGSYNEQFF. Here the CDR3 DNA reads TGTGCCAGCAGCGTAGAAGTGGGACTAGGATCCTACAATGAGCAGTTCTTC.

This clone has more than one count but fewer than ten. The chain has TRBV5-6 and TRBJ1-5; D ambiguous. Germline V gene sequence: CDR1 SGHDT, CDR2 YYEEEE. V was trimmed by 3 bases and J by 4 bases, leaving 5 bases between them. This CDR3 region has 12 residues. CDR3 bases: TGTGCCAGCAGCTCAAAGAATCAGCCCCAGCATTTT. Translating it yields CASSSKNQPQHF.

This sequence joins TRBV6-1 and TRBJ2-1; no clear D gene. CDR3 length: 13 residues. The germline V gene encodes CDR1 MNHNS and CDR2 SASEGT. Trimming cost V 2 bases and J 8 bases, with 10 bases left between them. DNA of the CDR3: TGTGCCAGCAGTGAAAATACCCGGGATGAGCAGTTCTTC. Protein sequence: CASSENTRDEQFF.

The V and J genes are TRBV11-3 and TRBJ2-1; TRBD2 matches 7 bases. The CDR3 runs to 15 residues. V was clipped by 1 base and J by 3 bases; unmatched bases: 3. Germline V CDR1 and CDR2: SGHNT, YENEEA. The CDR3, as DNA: TGTGCCAGCAGCTTAGGGGGAGGGTACTACAATGAGCAGTTCTTC. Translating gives CASSLGGGYYNEQFF.

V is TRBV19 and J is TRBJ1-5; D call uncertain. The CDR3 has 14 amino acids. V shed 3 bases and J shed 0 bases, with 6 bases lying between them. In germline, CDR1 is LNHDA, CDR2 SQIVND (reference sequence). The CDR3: CASSIWDSNQPQHF. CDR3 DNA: TGTGCCAGTAGTATTTGGGATAGCAATCAGCCCCAGCATTTT.

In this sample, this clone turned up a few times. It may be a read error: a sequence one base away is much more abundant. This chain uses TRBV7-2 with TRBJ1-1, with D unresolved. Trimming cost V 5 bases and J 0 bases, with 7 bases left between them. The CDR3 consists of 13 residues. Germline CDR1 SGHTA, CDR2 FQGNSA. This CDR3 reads CASSIGVNTEAFF. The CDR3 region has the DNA TGTGCCAGCAGCATCGGGGTGAACACTGAAGCTTTCTTT.

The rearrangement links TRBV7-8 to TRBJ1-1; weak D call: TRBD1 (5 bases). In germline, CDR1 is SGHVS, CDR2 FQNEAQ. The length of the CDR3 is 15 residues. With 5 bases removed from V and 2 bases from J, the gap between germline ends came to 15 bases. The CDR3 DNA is TGTGCCAGCAGCAACCCAGGGTGGGGAAACACTGAAGCTTTCTTT. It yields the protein CASSNPGWGNTEAFF. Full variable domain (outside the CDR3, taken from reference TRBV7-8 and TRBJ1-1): GAGVSQSPRYKVAKRGQDVALRCDPISGHVSLFWYQQALGQGPEFLTYFQNEAQLDKSGLPSDRFFAERPEGSVSTLKIQRTQQEDSAVYLCASSNPGWGNTEAFFGQGTRLTVV.

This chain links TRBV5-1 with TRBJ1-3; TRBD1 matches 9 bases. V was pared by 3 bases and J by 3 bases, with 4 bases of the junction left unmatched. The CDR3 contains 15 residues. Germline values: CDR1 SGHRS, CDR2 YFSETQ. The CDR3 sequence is CASSSTGGGGNTIYF. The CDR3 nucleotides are TGCGCCAGCAGCTCTACAGGGGGCGGTGGAAACACCATATATTTT. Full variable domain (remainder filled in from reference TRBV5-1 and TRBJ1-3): KAGVTQTPRYLIKTRGQQVTLSCSPISGHRSVSWYQQTPGQGLQFLFEYFSETQRNKGNFPGRFSGRQFSNSRSEMNVSTLELGDSALYLCASSSTGGGGNTIYFGEGSWLTVV.

In nucleotides, the CDR3 is TGTGCCAGCAGCGCCCGACAGGGGGCGATAGATACGCAGTATTTT. Residues: CASSARQGAIDTQYF. V usage is TRBV9 and J usage is TRBJ2-3, with 10 nucleotides matching TRBD1. CDR3 length: 15 residues. Germline CDR1 and CDR2: SGDLS and YYNGEE. The V and J ends lost 3 bases and 5 bases, in that order; junction bases with no gene match: 6. The whole variable domain, filled in from reference TRBV9 and TRBJ2-3, reads DSGVTQTPKHLITATGQRVTLRCSPRSGDLSVYWYQQSLDQGLQFLIQYYNGEERAKGNILERFSAQQFPDLHSELNLSSLELGDSALYFCASSARQGAIDTQYFGPGTRLTVL.

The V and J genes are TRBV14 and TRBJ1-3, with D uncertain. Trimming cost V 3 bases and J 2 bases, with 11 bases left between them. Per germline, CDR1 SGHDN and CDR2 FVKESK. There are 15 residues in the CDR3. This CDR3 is CASSQLRTAGNTIYF. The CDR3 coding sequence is TGTGCCAGCAGCCAGCTTAGGACGGCTGGAAACACCATATATTTT.

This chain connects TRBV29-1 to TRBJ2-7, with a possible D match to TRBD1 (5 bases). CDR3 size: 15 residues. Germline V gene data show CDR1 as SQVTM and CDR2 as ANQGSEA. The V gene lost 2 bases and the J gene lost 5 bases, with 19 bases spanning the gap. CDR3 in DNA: TGCAGCGTTGAACGGTGGTCAGGGTTATCGGACGAGCAGTACTTC. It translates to CSVERWSGLSDEQYF.

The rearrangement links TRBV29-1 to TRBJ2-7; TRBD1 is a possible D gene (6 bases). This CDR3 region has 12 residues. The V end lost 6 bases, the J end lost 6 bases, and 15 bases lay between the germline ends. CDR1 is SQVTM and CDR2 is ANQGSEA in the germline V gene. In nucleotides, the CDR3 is TGCAGCGTCTTGGACAGATTAGGCGAGCAGTACTTC. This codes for CSVLDRLGEQYF.

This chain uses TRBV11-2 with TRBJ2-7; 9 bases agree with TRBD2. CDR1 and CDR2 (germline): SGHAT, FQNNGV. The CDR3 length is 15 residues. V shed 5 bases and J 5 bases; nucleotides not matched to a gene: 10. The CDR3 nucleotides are TGTGCCAGCAGCAGCCCTCGCGGGAGGGTCCACGAGCAGTACTTC. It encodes CASSSPRGRVHEQYF. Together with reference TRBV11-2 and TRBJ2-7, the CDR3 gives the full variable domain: EAGVAQSPRYKIIEKRQSVAFWCNPISGHATLYWYQQILGQGPKLLIQFQNNGVVDDSQLPKDRFSAERLKGVDSTLKIQPAKLEDSAVYLCASSSPRGRVHEQYFGPGTRLTVT.

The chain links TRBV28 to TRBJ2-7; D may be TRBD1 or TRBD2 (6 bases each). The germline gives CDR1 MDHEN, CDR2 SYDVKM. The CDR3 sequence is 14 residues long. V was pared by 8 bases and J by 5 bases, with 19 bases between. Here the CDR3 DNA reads TGTGCCAGCGGGAGGTCCGGGGGCAGGAACGAGCAGTACTTC. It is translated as CASGRSGGRNEQYF.